These 10 T cell receptor beta chains were sequenced from one sample in a study of T cells after yellow fever vaccination. Via MiXCR, TCRdb re-called the 5' RACE reads, giving one row per CDR3 protein. The data contain 150,000 to 200,000 distinct CDR3 sequences, approximately 10% of them seen just once; the ten biggest clones take up approximately 34%. The material was CD8+ T cells sorted from PBMCs, obtained 15 days after the yellow fever booster vaccination. These receptors came from a man aged 18 to 30 who received the YFV17D yellow fever vaccine.

This chain links TRBV12-3 or TRBV12-4 with TRBJ2-5, with 8 bases lining up with TRBD1. The CDR3 consists of 16 residues. J gave up 5 bases and V 4 bases, and 12 bases lay outside the gene matches. The CDR3 is CASSWSLARGLETQYF. The CDR3, as DNA: TGTGCCAGCAGTTGGAGTTTAGCCAGGGGGCTTGAGACCCAGTACTTC.

This clonotype occurred a few times. The chain employs TRBV6-6 and TRBJ2-3; TRBD2 matches at 9 bases. The length of the CDR3 is 15 residues. Germline CDR1 MNHNY, CDR2 SVGAGI (reference sequence). The V and J ends lost 7 bases and 0 bases, in that order; junction bases with no gene match: 5. The DNA of the CDR3 is TGTGCCAGCACTCCTAGCGGGGTTAGCACAGATACGCAGTATTTT. Translated: CASTPSGVSTDTQYF.

This clonotype was seen only a few times. This chain uses TRBV12-3 or TRBV12-4 with TRBJ1-5, with TRBD1 identical over 7 bases. The CDR3 extends over 13 amino acids. V trimming: 9 bases; J trimming: 3 bases; junction bases outside the gene matches: 5. DNA of the CDR3: TGTGCCAGTGGCGGGACAGACAATCAGCCCCAGCATTTT. It translates to CASGGTDNQPQHF.

The J gene is TRBJ2-6, the V gene TRBV7-3, with D hard to call. Trimming left V 4 bases short and J 0 bases short, with 16 bases between. CDR3 length equals 18 residues. Germline V CDR1 and CDR2: SGHTA, FQGTGA. The CDR3 spells CASSSPTDMSSGANVLTF. The CDR3, as DNA: TGTGCCAGCAGCTCACCAACAGATATGAGCTCTGGGGCCAACGTCCTGACTTTC.

This clonotype was detected a few times. The chain combines TRBV29-1 with TRBJ2-7; tentatively, D is TRBD1 (6 bases). Germline V lookup: CDR1 SQVTM, CDR2 ANQGSEA. This CDR3 comprises 14 residues. Deletions cut 4 bases from V and 2 bases from J, with 15 bases between. CDR3: CSVVPSDRPYEQYF. Written as DNA, the CDR3 is TGCAGCGTTGTCCCTTCTGACAGGCCCTACGAGCAGTACTTC.

This rearrangement joins TRBV7-2 to TRBJ2-3, with D possibly matching TRBD2 (6 bases). Germline-derived CDR1 and CDR2 are SGHTA and FQGNSA. This CDR3 has 17 residues. V lost 5 bases and J lost 1, with 19 bases in between. CDR3 nucleotide sequence: TGTGCCAGCAGCCCCTTCGGGGGAGGACCCCGCACAGATACGCAGTATTTT. Amino acid sequence: CASSPFGGGPRTDTQYF. Complete variable domain (other parts from reference TRBV7-2 and TRBJ2-3): GAGVSQSPSNKVTEKGKDVELRCDPISGHTALYWYRQSLGQGLEFLIYFQGNSAPDKSGLPSDRFSAERTGGSVSTLTIQRTQQEDSAVYLCASSPFGGGPRTDTQYFGPGTRLTVL.

The rearrangement uses TRBV11-3 and TRBJ2-1; D is unclear. Between the trimmed V and J ends, which lost 1 base and 2 bases, there was a span of 12 bases. The germline gives CDR1 SGHNT, CDR2 YENEEA. This CDR3 spans 16 amino acids. CDR3 protein: CASSLGPDLAYNEQFF. The CDR3 region has the DNA TGTGCCAGCAGCTTAGGGCCCGATTTGGCCTACAATGAGCAGTTCTTC. The full variable domain, rest sourced from reference TRBV11-3 and TRBJ2-1, is EAGVVQSPRYKIIEKKQPVAFWCNPISGHNTLYWYLQNLGQGPELLIRYENEEAVDDSQLPKDRFSAERLKGVDSTLKIQPAELGDSAVYLCASSLGPDLAYNEQFFGPGTRLTVL.

In regard to this clonotype: Sequence at one end of the junction differs from germline and may be a read error. The V and J genes are TRBV12-3 or TRBV12-4 and TRBJ2-5; tentatively, D is TRBD1 or TRBD2 (5 bases each). The CDR3 consists of 12 residues. The CDR3 region is CASSFFGDVGDF. For the CDR3, the DNA is TGTGCCAGCAGTTTCTTCGGGGACGTCGGGGACTTC.

This clonotype was observed a few times. V gene TRBV7-9 combines with J gene TRBJ2-6, with a weak D call TRBD1 (5 bases). The germline gives CDR1 SEHNR, CDR2 FQNEAQ (reference sequence). CDR3 length: 16 amino acids. Trimming removed 0 bases from V and 2 bases from J, with 8 bases in between. CDR3 residues: CASSLAGHPGANVLTF. DNA for the CDR3: TGTGCCAGCAGCTTAGCAGGACACCCTGGGGCCAACGTCCTGACTTTC.

The chain uses TRBV19 and TRBJ2-2; a possible D gene is TRBD1 (6 bases). Looked up from germline, CDR1 is LNHDA and CDR2 is SQIVND (reference sequence). V was shortened by 7 bases and J by 0 bases, with 12 bases between the two germline ends. This CDR3 is 15 amino acids long. The CDR3 loop is CASMGDTTNTGELFF. CDR3 DNA sequence: TGTGCCAGTATGGGGGACACCACGAACACCGGGGAGCTGTTTTTT.